Listed below are T cell receptor beta chains from one sample, sequenced in a study of Tregs in tolerant kidney transplant recipients. Libraries were prepared by immunoSEQ multiplex PCR; TCRdb keeps only in-frame clonotypes and omits some of them. This sample has around 230,000 clones, with about 86% found just once. The sequencing sample was made of CD4+ T cells from blood. The receptors here all came from a human donor in good health. Each CDR3 is given with its conserved first and last residue. The D gene is left open where the match is weak. Expanded clones are given a class, and other clones once, few, many or no size at all.

v_call	clone_size	d_call	j_call	cdr3_aa	cdr3_nt
TRBV7-2	few	TRBD2	TRBJ2-5	CASSLGGGETQYF	TGTGCCAGCAGCTTAGGGGGGGGAGAGACCCAGTACTTC
TRBV11-2	.	TRBD2	TRBJ2-5	CASSSGLAGRETQYF	TGTGCCAGCAGCTCGGGACTAGCGGGGAGGGAGACCCAGTACTTC
TRBV19	.	TRBD1	TRBJ1-3	CASSRGQGGNTIYF	TGTGCCAGTAGTAGAGGACAGGGAGGAAACACCATATATTTT
TRBV10-3	.	TRBD2	TRBJ2-3	CANRLAGGPSDTQYF	TGTGCCAACAGATTAGCGGGAGGGCCCTCAGATACGCAGTATTTT
TRBV7-6	.	TRBD2	TRBJ2-1	CASSLRPGLANEQFF	TGTGCCAGCAGCCTAAGACCGGGACTAGCGAATGAGCAGTTCTTC
TRBV19	once	.	TRBJ1-5	CASTRGEYQPQHF	TGTGCCAGTACTAGGGGGGAGTATCAGCCCCAGCATTTT
TRBV18	.	TRBD2	TRBJ2-2	CASSSSSGRNTGELFF	TGTGCCAGCTCATCGTCTAGCGGACGAAACACCGGGGAGCTGTTTTTT
TRBV19	.	TRBD2	TRBJ2-1	CASSIGGGDDEQFF	TGTGCCAGTAGTATAGGCGGGGGAGACGATGAGCAGTTCTTC
TRBV2	.	.	TRBJ1-1	CASRVSLNTEAFF	TGTGCCAGCCGTGTCAGTTTGAACACTGAAGCTTTCTTT
TRBV18	.	.	TRBJ2-5	CASSPQGRETQYF	TGTGCCAGCTCACCACAGGGTAGGGAGACCCAGTACTTC
TRBV19	.	.	TRBJ1-2	CASSGQRYGYTF	TGTGCCAGTAGTGGACAGCGCTATGGCTACACCTTC
TRBV28	.	.	TRBJ1-1	CASSGGTGGTEAFF	TGTGCCAGCAGTGGGGGGACCGGGGGCACTGAAGCTTTCTTT
TRBV30	.	.	TRBJ1-5	CAWTTAINQPQHF	TGTGCCTGGACCACAGCTATTAATCAGCCCCAGCATTTT
TRBV30	.	.	TRBJ1-3	CAWSRDNTIYF	TGTGCCTGGAGTCGGGATAACACCATATATTTT